Shown below are 13 T cell receptor beta chains from a single sample sequenced in a study of blood T cell repertoires in COVID-19. Only in-frame clones appear in the TCRdb table, and some are missing; sequencing was by immunoSEQ multiplex PCR. In the table there are 85,000 to 100,000 clones, approximately 70% of which are singletons. Material for sequencing was peripheral blood. Source of these receptors: a woman aged 55 to 70 in a cohort sampled during active or convalescent COVID-19.

This clone was seen only a few times. The J gene is TRBJ1-2, the V gene TRBV7-9; TRBD1 aligns across 8 bases. Trimming took 4 bases from V and 8 from J; bases not matched to a gene: 9. The CDR3 is made up of 14 amino acids. Looked up from germline, CDR1 is SEHNR and CDR2 is FQNEAQ (reference sequence). For the CDR3, the DNA is TGTGCCAGCAGCTACCTGGGAACAGGGGGAGGCTACACCTTC. As protein: CASSYLGTGGGYTF.

This chain connects TRBV30 to TRBJ1-4, with D possibly matching TRBD1 (5 bases). Between the trimmed V and J ends, which lost 3 bases and 8 bases, there was a span of 16 bases. CDR3 size: 14 residues. The germline CDR1 and CDR2 sequences are GTSNPN and SVGIG (reference sequence). The CDR3, as DNA: TGTGCCTGGAGGGGCCCTGGGGCTTGGGAAAAACTGTTTTTT. It specifies CAWRGPGAWEKLFF.

The gene calls are TRBV5-5 and TRBJ1-3; weak D call: TRBD1 (6 bases). V lost 3 bases and J 0 bases, leaving 13 bases between the germline ends. Per the germline V gene, CDR1 is SGHKS and CDR2 is YYEKEE (reference sequence). CDR3 size: 16 residues. CDR3 protein: CASSSGTMSSGNTIYF. Written as DNA, the CDR3 is TGTGCCAGCAGCTCGGGGACAATGAGCTCTGGAAACACCATATATTTT.

The V gene is TRBV2, the J gene TRBJ1-6, with a weak D call TRBD1 (5 bases). Trimming cost V 4 bases and J 7 bases, with 11 bases left between them. The CDR3 runs 14 residues. Germline lookup yields CDR1 SNHLY and CDR2 FYNNEI. In nucleotides, the CDR3 is TGTGCCAGCAGTGGCGGGGGTAAAAATTCACCCCTCCACTTT. It codes for CASSGGGKNSPLHF. Filled out from reference TRBV2 and TRBJ1-6, the complete variable domain reads EPEVTQTPSHQVTQMGQEVILRCVPISNHLYFYWYRQILGQKVEFLVSFYNNEISEKSEIFDDQFSVERPDGSNFTLKIRSTKLEDSAMYFCASSGGGKNSPLHFGNGTRLTVT.

The sample holds one count of this clone. V is TRBV9 and J is TRBJ2-7; TRBD1 aligns across 8 bases. V dropped 1 base and J dropped 5; count of bases not matched to a gene: 5. The CDR3 sequence is 14 residues long. Germline V lookup: CDR1 SGDLS, CDR2 YYNGEE. CDR3 loop: CASSVLSGGHEQYF. The CDR3 DNA sequence: TGTGCCAGCAGCGTATTGTCAGGGGGCCACGAGCAGTACTTC.

The chain has TRBV9 and TRBJ2-7; 7 bases line up with TRBD1. Germline values: CDR1 SGDLS, CDR2 YYNGEE. After removal of 3 bases from V and 5 bases from J, the junction contained 5 bases not matched to a gene. The CDR3 has 13 amino acids. DNA for the CDR3: TGTGCCAGCAGCGCCGGACAGGTGAACGAGCAGTACTTC. Protein sequence: CASSAGQVNEQYF.

The rearrangement links TRBV9 to TRBJ1-1; 11 positions match TRBD1. After removal of 4 bases from V and 5 bases from J, the junction contained 4 bases not matched to a gene. The length of the CDR3 is 14 residues. CDR1 is SGDLS, CDR2 YYNGEE, per germline. Here the CDR3 reads CASSWGTGGTEAFF. The CDR3 region has the DNA TGTGCCAGCAGCTGGGGGACAGGGGGAACTGAAGCTTTCTTT.

This chain joins TRBV4-3 and TRBJ2-4; 9 bases align to TRBD2. From germline, CDR1 is LGHNA and CDR2 YSLEER. The CDR3 is 21 amino acids. J was trimmed by 0 bases and V by 1 base; bases with no gene match: 16. CDR3 amino acids: CASSQVFGLAGGITAKNIQYF. CDR3 in DNA: TGCGCCAGCAGCCAAGTTTTCGGCTTGGCGGGGGGGATAACAGCCAAAAACATTCAGTACTTC.

This clone was picked up a small number of times. This sequence joins TRBV20-1 and TRBJ1-6; TRBD1 aligns across 7 bases. Germline assignment: CDR1 DFQATT and CDR2 SNEGSKA (reference sequence). The junction had 5 bases not matched to a gene; V was cut back by 3 bases and J by 9 bases. The CDR3 length is 13 residues. The CDR3 region is CSASVQGGSPLHF. The CDR3 DNA is TGCAGTGCTAGTGTGCAGGGGGGTTCACCCCTCCACTTT.

This rearrangement joins TRBV7-8 to TRBJ2-2, with TRBD2 matching 8 bases. Germline assignment: CDR1 SGHVS and CDR2 FQNEAQ. The V and J ends lost 5 bases and 4 bases, in that order; junction bases with no gene match: 18. CDR3 size: 19 residues. The CDR3 DNA follows: TGTGCCAGCAGCCGTACTCGGTGGGAAGCGGGGGAGCGCACCGGGGAGCTGTTTTTT. The encoded protein is CASSRTRWEAGERTGELFF.

This clone turned up a few times. This chain links TRBV9 with TRBJ2-2; a weak D match, TRBD2 (5 bases). CDR1 is SGDLS, CDR2 YYNGEE, per germline. This CDR3 spans 15 amino acids. The germline V and J ends were trimmed by 4 bases and 8 bases, with 18 bases remaining between them. The CDR3 loop is CASSPRRGFPGELFF. DNA for the CDR3: TGTGCCAGCAGCCCTCGACGGGGATTCCCGGGGGAGCTGTTTTTT.

This chain links TRBV9 with TRBJ1-3, with 9 bases lining up with TRBD1. From germline, CDR1 is SGDLS and CDR2 YYNGEE. This CDR3 contains 17 residues. With V trimmed by 0 bases and J by 3 bases, 7 bases remained unmatched. This chain's CDR3 is CASSVDPQGAYGNTIYF. In nucleotides, the CDR3 is TGTGCCAGCAGCGTAGACCCACAGGGGGCTTATGGAAACACCATATATTTT.

V gene TRBV27 combines with J gene TRBJ1-2; D gene ambiguous. V was pared by 0 bases and J by 5 bases, with 7 bases between. Looked up from germline, CDR1 is MNHEY and CDR2 is SMNVEV (reference sequence). CDR3 length: 13 amino acids. The CDR3, as DNA: TGTGCCAGCAGTTTATCAAGAACATATGGCTACACCTTC. It codes for CASSLSRTYGYTF.